The text below deals with one T cell receptor beta chain. Its specificity is not known. The germline V and J ends were trimmed by 1 base and 4 bases, with 2 bases remaining between them. The CDR3 covers 12 residues. Germline lookup yields CDR1 LGHNT and CDR2 FRNRAP. A deep-level run was used for the assay. Produced via immunoSEQ multiplex PCR; TCRdb's table is partial and in-frame only. The table shows some 96,000 clones, with less than 60% occurring only once. The data are from a study of shared clonotypes between healthy human individuals. Regarding the study as a whole: Blood was the only sampled material, and tissue repertoires likely differ.

Sequencing used PBMCs. This TCR was sampled from a middle-aged woman in good health. Some clones in this sample may be carry-over from other donors' samples. The chain combines TRBV12-5 with TRBJ2-1, with D hard to call. CDR3 region: CASGLDYNEQFF. The CDR3 nucleotides read TGTGCTAGTGGTTTGGATTACAATGAGCAGTTCTTC.